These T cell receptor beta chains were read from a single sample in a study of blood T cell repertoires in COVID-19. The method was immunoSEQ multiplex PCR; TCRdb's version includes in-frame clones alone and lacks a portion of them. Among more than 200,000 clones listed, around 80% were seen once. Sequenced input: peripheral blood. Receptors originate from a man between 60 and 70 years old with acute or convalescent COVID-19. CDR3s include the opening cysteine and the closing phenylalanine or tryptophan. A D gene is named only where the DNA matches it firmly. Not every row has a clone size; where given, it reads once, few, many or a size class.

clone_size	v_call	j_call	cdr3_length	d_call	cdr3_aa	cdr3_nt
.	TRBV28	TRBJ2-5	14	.	CASSLSGPRETQYF	TGTGCCAGCAGTTTATCCGGCCCCAGGGAGACCCAGTACTTC
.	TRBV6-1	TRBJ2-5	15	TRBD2	CASSETSGGGETQYF	TGTGCCAGCAGTGAAACTAGCGGGGGAGGTGAGACCCAGTACTTC
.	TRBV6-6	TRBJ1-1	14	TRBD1	CASSYRTGSTEAFF	TGTGCCAGCAGTTACAGGACAGGGAGCACTGAAGCTTTCTTT
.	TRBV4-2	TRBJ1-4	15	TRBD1	CASSQDSQGREKLFF	TGTGCCAGCAGCCAAGATTCACAGGGGAGAGAAAAACTGTTTTTT
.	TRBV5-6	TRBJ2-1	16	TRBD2	CASSLVRGRVHNEQFF	TGTGCCAGCAGCTTGGTCCGGGGGAGGGTCCACAATGAGCAGTTCTTC
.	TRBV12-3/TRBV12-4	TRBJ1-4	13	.	CASSLRGSEKLFF	TGTGCCAGCAGTTTACGGGGGAGCGAAAAACTGTTTTTT
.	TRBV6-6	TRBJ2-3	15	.	CASSYSGSSTDTQYF	TGTGCCAGCAGTTACTCGGGCAGTAGCACAGATACGCAGTATTTT
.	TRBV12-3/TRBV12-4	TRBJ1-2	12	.	CASSLTPVGYTF	TGTGCCAGCAGTTTAACCCCGGTGGGCTACACCTTC
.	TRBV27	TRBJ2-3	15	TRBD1	CASSSTTTGADTQYF	TGTGCCAGCAGTTCTACCACGACAGGGGCAGATACGCAGTATTTT
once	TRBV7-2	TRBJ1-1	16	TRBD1	CASRATGVQLNTEAFF	TGTGCCAGCAGGGCGACAGGGGTCCAGTTGAACACTGAAGCTTTCTTT
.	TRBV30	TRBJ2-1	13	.	CACGGGVYNEQFF	TGTGCCTGCGGAGGGGGGGTCTACAATGAGCAGTTCTTC
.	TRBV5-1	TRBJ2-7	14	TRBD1	CASSWDRRAYEQYF	TGCGCCAGCAGCTGGGACAGGAGGGCCTACGAGCAGTACTTC
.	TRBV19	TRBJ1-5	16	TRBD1	CASARQGPYSNQPQHF	TGTGCCAGTGCTCGACAGGGCCCTTATAGCAATCAGCCCCAGCATTTT
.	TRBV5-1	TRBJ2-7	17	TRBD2	CASSPGTSGILTYEQYF	TGCGCCAGCAGCCCCGGGACTAGCGGGATCCTAACCTACGAGCAGTACTTC
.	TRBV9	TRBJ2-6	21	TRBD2	CASSPRLGAVAGNSGANVLTF	TGTGCCAGCAGCCCCCGACTGGGGGCGGTAGCGGGGAACTCTGGGGCCAACGTCCTGACTTTC
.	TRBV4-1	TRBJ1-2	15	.	CASSQDQTVGYGYTF	TGCGCCAGCAGCCAAGACCAGACTGTAGGCTATGGCTACACCTTC
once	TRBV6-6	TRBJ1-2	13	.	CASSYWAGSGYTF	TGTGCCAGCAGTTACTGGGCAGGGTCTGGCTACACCTTC
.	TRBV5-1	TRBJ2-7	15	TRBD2	CASSLVAGGSYEQYF	TGCGCCAGCAGCTTGGTAGCGGGGGGCTCCTACGAGCAGTACTTC
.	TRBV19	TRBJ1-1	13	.	CASSPWGGTEAFF	TGTGCCAGTAGTCCCTGGGGGGGAACTGAAGCTTTCTTT
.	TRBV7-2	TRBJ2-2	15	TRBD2	CASSSSGRGSGELFF	TGTGCCAGCAGCTCCAGCGGGAGAGGGTCCGGGGAGCTGTTTTTT
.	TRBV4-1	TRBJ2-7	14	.	CASSQGPGSYEQYF	TGCGCCAGCAGCCAAGGTCCCGGCTCCTACGAGCAGTACTTC
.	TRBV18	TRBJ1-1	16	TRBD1	CASSPPGQGADTEAFF	TGTGCCAGCTCACCACCGGGACAGGGGGCCGACACTGAAGCTTTCTTT
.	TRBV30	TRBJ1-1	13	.	CAWSVVVNTEAFF	TGTGCCTGGAGTGTCGTAGTGAACACTGAAGCTTTCTTT
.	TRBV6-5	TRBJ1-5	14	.	CASSPQGTNQPQHF	TGTGCCAGCAGCCCACAGGGAACGAATCAGCCCCAGCATTTT
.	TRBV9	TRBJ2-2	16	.	CASSLRGREDTGELFF	TGTGCCAGCAGCCTCAGGGGCCGAGAGGACACCGGGGAGCTGTTTTTT
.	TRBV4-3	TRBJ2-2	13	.	CASSQQYTGELFF	TGCGCCAGCAGCCAGCAGTACACCGGGGAGCTGTTTTTT
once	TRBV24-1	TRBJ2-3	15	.	CATSGRGQGTDTQYF	TGTGCCACCAGTGGCCGAGGCCAGGGGACAGATACGCAGTATTTT
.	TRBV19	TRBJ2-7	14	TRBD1	CASSPMTGYYEQYF	TGTGCCAGTAGTCCGATGACAGGGTACTACGAGCAGTACTTC
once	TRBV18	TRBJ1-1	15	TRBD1	CASSGQGGMNTEAFF	TGTGCCAGCTCCGGACAGGGGGGGATGAACACTGAAGCTTTCTTT
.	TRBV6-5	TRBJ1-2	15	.	CAGGEQGRTIYGYTF	TGTGCCGGGGGGGAGCAGGGGAGAACAATCTATGGCTACACCTTC
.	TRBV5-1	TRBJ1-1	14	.	CASSLATGNTEAFF	TGCGCCAGCAGCTTGGCCACGGGGAACACTGAAGCTTTCTTT
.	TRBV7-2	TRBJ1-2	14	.	CASSLNGADYGYTF	TGTGCCAGCAGCTTAAATGGAGCCGACTATGGCTACACCTTC
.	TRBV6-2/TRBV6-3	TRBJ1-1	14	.	CACTPQGEYTEAFF	TGTGCCTGCACCCCACAGGGCGAATACACTGAAGCTTTCTTT
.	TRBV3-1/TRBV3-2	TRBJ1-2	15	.	CASSHAATGLYGYTF	TGTGCCAGCAGCCACGCCGCGACAGGCCTATACGGATACACCTTC
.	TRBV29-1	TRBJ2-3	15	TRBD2	CSVEGPSGVTDTQYF	TGCAGCGTGGAGGGCCCTAGCGGAGTCACAGATACGCAGTATTTT